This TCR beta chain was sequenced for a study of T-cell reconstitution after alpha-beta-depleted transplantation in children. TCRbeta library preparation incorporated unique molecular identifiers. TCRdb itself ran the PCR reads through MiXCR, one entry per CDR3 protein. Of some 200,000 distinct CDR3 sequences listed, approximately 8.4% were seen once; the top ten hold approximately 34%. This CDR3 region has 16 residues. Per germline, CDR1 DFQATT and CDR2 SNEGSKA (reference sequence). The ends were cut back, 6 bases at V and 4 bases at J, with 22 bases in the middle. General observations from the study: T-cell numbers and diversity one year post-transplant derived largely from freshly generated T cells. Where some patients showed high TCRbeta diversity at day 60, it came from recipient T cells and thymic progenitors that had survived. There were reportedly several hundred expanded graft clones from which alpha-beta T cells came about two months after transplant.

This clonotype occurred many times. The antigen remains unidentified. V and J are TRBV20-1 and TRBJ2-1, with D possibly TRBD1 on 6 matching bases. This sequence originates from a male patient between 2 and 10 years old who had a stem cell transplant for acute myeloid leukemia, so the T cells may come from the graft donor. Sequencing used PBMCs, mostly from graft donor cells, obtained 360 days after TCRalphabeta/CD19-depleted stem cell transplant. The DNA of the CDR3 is TGCAGTGCGTACCCACAGGGAGCCCCGTGGTACAATGAGCAGTTCTTC. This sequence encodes CSAYPQGAPWYNEQFF.